This is a list of T cell receptor beta chains from one sample in a study of blood T cell repertoires in COVID-19. Method: immunoSEQ multiplex PCR; TCRdb's copy keeps in-frame clones and lacks some. The sample carries more than 250,000 clones, around 84% recorded once. The specimen sequenced was PBMCs or T cells enriched from blood (not recorded which). The receptors shown here come from a man aged 35 to 55 who had been exposed to COVID-19. The CDR3 runs from the conserved cysteine through the conserved F or W. The D gene is left open where the match is weak. Only part of the rows carry a size: once, few, many, or a class if the clone is expanded.

>TRBV9|-|TRBJ2-5|-
TGTGCCAGCAGCGTCGGGGGACAGACTTACCAAGAGACCCAGTACTTC
CASSVGGQTYQETQYF
>TRBV7-9|-|TRBJ2-4|TRBD2
TGTGCCAGCAGCTTAGTGCGGGAGTTTCAGACCGTAGCCAAAAACATTCAGTACTTC
CASSLVREFQTVAKNIQYF
>TRBV2|-|TRBJ1-1|-
TGTGCCAGCAGCCCAAGGGGAGGGAACACTGAAGCTTTCTTT
CASSPRGGNTEAFF
>TRBV19|many|TRBJ1-5|TRBD1
TGTGCCAGTAGTAAGGGACAGGGGGCTGGGCAGCCCCAGCATTTT
CASSKGQGAGQPQHF
>TRBV18|-|TRBJ2-7|-
TGTGCCAGCTCAACCGGGGACTCGCGCCCCGAGCAGTACTTC
CASSTGDSRPEQYF
>TRBV7-9|-|TRBJ2-3|-
TGTGCCAGCAGCTCCCGGCGCAGCGGTTTCACAGATACGCAGTATTTT
CASSSRRSGFTDTQYF
>TRBV6-5|once|TRBJ1-2|-
TGTGCCAGCAGGGTTACGGTGAGCGAGAACTATGGCTACACCTTC
CASRVTVSENYGYTF
>TRBV12-3/TRBV12-4|-|TRBJ2-7|-
TGTGCCAGCAGTCCTGGCTCCACCTACGAGCAGTACTTC
CASSPGSTYEQYF
>TRBV6-5|-|TRBJ2-7|-
TGTGCCAGCAGGAAGGGAGGACTCTACGAGCAGTACTTC
CASRKGGLYEQYF
>TRBV30|-|TRBJ1-4|TRBD1
TGTGCCTGGAGGATGACAGGGGGCGAAAAACTGTTTTTT
CAWRMTGGEKLFF
>TRBV10-1|-|TRBJ2-1|-
TGCGCCAGCAGCCTTAGACAGAGCTCCTACAATGAGCAGTTCTTC
CASSLRQSSYNEQFF
>TRBV29-1|-|TRBJ1-2|-
TGCAGCGTTAAACAGGGATTCGACTATGGCTACACCTTC
CSVKQGFDYGYTF
>TRBV7-9|-|TRBJ2-3|-
TGTGCCAGCAGGCCGGGACTCCCGCTCACAGATACGCAGTATTTT
CASRPGLPLTDTQYF
>TRBV25-1|-|TRBJ1-5|TRBD1
TGTGCCAGCAGTGGACAGGGGGGAGGCAATCAGCCCCAGCATTTT
CASSGQGGGNQPQHF
>TRBV12-3/TRBV12-4|-|TRBJ2-3|-
TGTGCCAGCAGTTTCTCTACAGATACGCAGTATTTT
CASSFSTDTQYF
>TRBV4-1|-|TRBJ2-1|TRBD2
TGCGCCAGCAGCCAAGGGTGGAGACTAGCGGGAGAGGAGCAGTTCTTC
CASSQGWRLAGEEQFF
>TRBV2|-|TRBJ2-1|-
TGTGCCACCCCACCGGAAGGGGGAATATTTGCCGGGCAGTTCTTC
CATPPEGGIFAGQFF
>TRBV11-2|-|TRBJ2-1|TRBD1
TGTGCCAGCAGCCCCCGTCCCAGGGGACAGGGTAAGAATGAGCAGTTCTTC
CASSPRPRGQGKNEQFF
>TRBV19|-|TRBJ1-1|-
TGTGCCACTAAAGACTTAACAGGGTTTAGTGCGGAGACTGAAGCTTTCTTT
CATKDLTGFSAETEAFF
>TRBV19|once|TRBJ2-2|-
TGTGCCAGTACCACCCGCGGCACCGGGGAGCTGTTTTTT
CASTTRGTGELFF
>TRBV19|-|TRBJ1-1|TRBD1
TGTGCCAGCACGACAGGGGGTGTGGCTGAAGCTTTCTTT
CASTTGGVAEAFF
>TRBV18|-|TRBJ1-1|-
TGTGCCAGCTCTCCCCCGCGGGGGCCTGAAGCTTTCTTT
CASSPPRGPEAFF
>TRBV29-1|-|TRBJ1-5|-
TGCAGCGTTGTTGGGCAGGGTGGTCAGCCCCAGCATTTT
CSVVGQGGQPQHF
>TRBV7-9|-|TRBJ2-7|TRBD1
TGTGCCAGCGGGGGACAGCAGTCCTACGAGCAGTACTTC
CASGGQQSYEQYF
>TRBV24-1|-|TRBJ2-5|TRBD1
TGTGCCACCAGTTTGAACCAGCAGGGGGCAACGACTGGGACCCAGTACTTC
CATSLNQQGATTGTQYF
>TRBV3-1/TRBV3-2|-|TRBJ2-3|TRBD2
TGTGCCAGCAGCCAGAGGATAGCGGGAGTGACAGATACGCAGTATTTT
CASSQRIAGVTDTQYF
>TRBV30|-|TRBJ1-3|-
TGTGCCTGGATTCTCTCTGGAAACACCATATATTTT
CAWILSGNTIYF
>TRBV7-6|-|TRBJ1-4|TRBD1
TGTGCCAGCAGCCCAGGGACAGAAGGAGGGAAACTGTTTTTT
CASSPGTEGGKLFF
>TRBV29-1|-|TRBJ2-7|TRBD1
TGCAGCGTTCTCCTAGACAGGGACGTCTCCTACGAGCAGTACTTC
CSVLLDRDVSYEQYF
>TRBV12-3/TRBV12-4|medium-sized|TRBJ2-7|-
TGTGCCAGCAGTTACCTATCCTACGAGCAGTACTTC
CASSYLSYEQYF
>TRBV18|-|TRBJ1-5|-
TGTGCCAGCTCACCACAAACAGGGTCGAGCAATCAGCCCCAGCATTTT
CASSPQTGSSNQPQHF
>TRBV3-1/TRBV3-2|-|TRBJ2-7|TRBD2
TGTGCCAGCAGCACACGGGGGGACTACGAGCAGTACTTC
CASSTRGDYEQYF
>TRBV5-1|-|TRBJ1-1|-
TGCGCCAGCAGCGCCGGACTAGCTGAAGCTTTCTTT
CASSAGLAEAFF
>TRBV27|-|TRBJ2-1|TRBD2
TGTGCCAGCAGGGGACAGACTAGCGGGAGATATGACAATGAGCAGTTCTTC
CASRGQTSGRYDNEQFF
>TRBV6-5|-|TRBJ2-1|TRBD2
TGTGCCAGCAGTTATAGCACGGGAGGCACGATCAATGAGCAGTTCTTC
CASSYSTGGTINEQFF
>TRBV3-1/TRBV3-2|-|TRBJ2-5|-
TGTGCCAGCGGAGAAGAGACCCAGTACTTC
CASGEETQYF
>TRBV27|few|TRBJ2-6|-
TGTGCCAGCAGTTTCCTCACAGGTTCCGGGGCCAACGTCCTGACTTTC
CASSFLTGSGANVLTF
>TRBV27|-|TRBJ1-1|-
TGTGCCAGCAGCAGTCGCGAGAGGGACACTGAAGCTTTCTTT
CASSSRERDTEAFF
>TRBV30|-|TRBJ2-2|-
TGTGCCTGGAGCCGGGACTCCTACACCGGGGAGCTGTTTTTT
CAWSRDSYTGELFF
>TRBV11-3|-|TRBJ2-1|-
TGTGCCAGCAGGGGGACTTACCCCTACAATGAGCAGTTCTTC
CASRGTYPYNEQFF
>TRBV7-6|-|TRBJ2-2|TRBD2
TGTGCCAGCAGCGACCGACTAGCGGGATCAACGAACACCGGGGAGCTGTTTTTT
CASSDRLAGSTNTGELFF
>TRBV2|-|TRBJ1-2|TRBD1
TGTGCCAGCAGTGCAGGACAGGGTTTCGGCTACACCTTC
CASSAGQGFGYTF
>TRBV7-8|-|TRBJ2-1|-
TGTGCCAGCAGCTTAGTGGAGGGAGTACAGTTCTTC
CASSLVEGVQFF
>TRBV13|-|TRBJ2-2|TRBD2
TGTGCCAGCACCACGACGGGGGGCACCGGGGAGCTGTTTTTT
CASTTTGGTGELFF
>TRBV4-2|-|TRBJ2-1|TRBD2
TGTGCCAGCAGCCAACCGACTAGCGGGAGTGGCAATGAGCAGTTCTTC
CASSQPTSGSGNEQFF